This entry features one T cell receptor beta chain sequence. Its target is not known. A junction boundary mismatches the germline segment, possibly from a read error. This record comes from a study of T-cell memory formation after mild COVID-19. Study summary: Clusters were largely donor specific. Study results and caveats: Researchers found some responding clones in pre-infection memory, a sign that cross-reactive memory joined. Most CD4+ clones that shrank were in CM and EM, while CD8+ ones turned up in EMRA. Clones contracting day 15 to 85 were balanced CD4/CD8; later expanders leaned CD4+.

TCRdb fed the 5' RACE reads into MiXCR, producing one record per CDR3 protein. Found here are some 310,000 distinct CDR3 sequences, around 20% of them singletons; the top ten hold about 21%. The TCR was taken from a man in his late teens or twenties who had mild COVID-19 (a few samples of this study predate the infection). Cell type and time point are not known. The source material was PBMCs or a T cell subset sorted from them (not recorded which).

CDR3 region: CSSSSPSLAADTQYF. CDR3 sequence (DNA): TGTTCCAGCAGCTCCCCGTCCCTAGCCGCAGATACGCAGTATTTT. The chain uses TRBV7-9 and TRBJ2-3, with a tentative D call TRBD2 (5 bases). Germline V lookup: CDR1 SEHNR, CDR2 FQNEAQ (reference sequence). The CDR3 totals 15 residues.